The clone carrying this T cell receptor beta chain was recorded once. The V and J ends lost 3 bases and 5 bases, in that order; junction bases with no gene match: 8. The V gene's germline CDR1 is SGDLS and CDR2 YYNGEE. The CDR3 has 15 residues. The record originates from a study of blood T cell repertoires in COVID-19. Profiling relied on immunoSEQ multiplex PCR, and the TCRdb table lists in-frame clones only, not all of them. The table shows fewer than 110,000 clones, with roughly nine tenths occurring only once. Sequenced sample: peripheral blood. This sequence originates from a woman older than 75 in a cohort sampled during active COVID-19. This chain links TRBV9 with TRBJ2-7; TRBD2 matches 10 bases. The CDR3 nucleotides read TGTGCCAGCAGCGGATCTAGCGGGAGATTCCACGAGCAGTACTTC. It translates to CASSGSSGRFHEQYF.